The clone carrying this TCR beta chain was detected once. Repertoires were generated with immunoSEQ multiplex PCR, while TCRdb's copy carries only in-frame clones and drops some. The sample holds over 400,000 clones, approximately 92% seen once. The record originates from a study of Ad26.COV2.S vaccination and SARS-CoV-2 variants. Treatment denoted: roughly 19 received Ad26.COV2.S at low or high dose, single or two shots; about 5 received placebo; per-sample allocation not given. The samples were gathered on day 63 after the first injection of vaccine or placebo. The vaccine antigen was prefusion-stabilized Wuhan SARS-CoV-2 spike. The starting material was peripheral blood, obtained in a trial of Ad26.COV2.S vaccine versus placebo. This receptor was taken from a person between 18 and 60 years old who received the Ad26.COV2.S COVID-19 vaccine or a placebo.

Here the CDR3 reads CASRDPGGLQGNTIYF. The CDR3 DNA reads TGTGCCAGCAGAGATCCAGGGGGCCTGCAAGGAAACACCATATATTTT. The chain couples TRBV5-5 to TRBJ1-3, with 8 bases identical to TRBD1. V gave up 5 bases and J gave up 4 bases; unmatched junction bases: 11. Germline CDR1 is SGHKS and CDR2 is YYEKEE (reference sequence). The CDR3 sequence is 16 residues long.